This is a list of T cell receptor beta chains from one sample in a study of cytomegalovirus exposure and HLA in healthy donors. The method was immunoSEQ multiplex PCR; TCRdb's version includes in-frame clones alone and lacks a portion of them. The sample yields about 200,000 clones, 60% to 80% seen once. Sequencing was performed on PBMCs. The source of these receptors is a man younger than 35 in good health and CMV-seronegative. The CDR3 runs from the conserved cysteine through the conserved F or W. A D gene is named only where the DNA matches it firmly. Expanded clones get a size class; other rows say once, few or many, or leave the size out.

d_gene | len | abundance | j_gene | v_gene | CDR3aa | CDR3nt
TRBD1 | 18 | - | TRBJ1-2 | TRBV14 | CASSPRPGQPFSNYGYTF | TGTGCCAGCAGCCCTCGGCCGGGACAGCCTTTTTCTAACTATGGCTACACCTTC
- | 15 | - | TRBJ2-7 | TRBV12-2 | CASRSGTSGSPEQYF | TGTGCAAGTCGCTCAGGGACTAGCGGGAGTCCGGAGCAGTACTTC
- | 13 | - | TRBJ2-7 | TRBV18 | CASSNQGPYEQYF | TGTGCCAGCTCCAATCAGGGTCCCTACGAGCAGTACTTC
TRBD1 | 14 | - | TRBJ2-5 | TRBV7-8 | CASTGQGVRETQYF | TGTGCCAGCACGGGACAGGGGGTGCGAGAGACCCAGTACTTC
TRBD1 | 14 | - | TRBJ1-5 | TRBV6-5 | CASSPLDRLQPQHF | TGTGCCAGCAGTCCCCTGGACAGGTTGCAGCCCCAGCATTTT
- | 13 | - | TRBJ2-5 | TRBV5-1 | CASSLSAQETQYF | TGCGCCAGCAGCTTGAGTGCGCAAGAGACCCAGTACTTC
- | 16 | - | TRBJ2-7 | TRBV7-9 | CSSSLGSGTLSYEQYF | TGTTCCAGCAGCTTAGGTTCCGGGACTTTATCCTACGAGCAGTACTTC
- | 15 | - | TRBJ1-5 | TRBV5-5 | CASSLTGTKNQPQHF | TGTGCCAGCAGCTTGACAGGGACCAAGAATCAGCCCCAGCATTTT
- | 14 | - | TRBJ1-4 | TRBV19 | CASSISRQNEKLFF | TGTGCCAGTAGTATTTCCAGACAGAATGAAAAACTGTTTTTT
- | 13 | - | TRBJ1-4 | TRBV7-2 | CASSLSLYEKLFF | TGTGCCAGCAGCTTGAGTCTTTATGAAAAACTGTTTTTT
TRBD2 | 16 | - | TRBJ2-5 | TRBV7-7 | CASSFSARGGQETQYF | TGTGCTAGCAGCTTCTCTGCGCGGGGGGGCCAGGAGACCCAGTACTTC
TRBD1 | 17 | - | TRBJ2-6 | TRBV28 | CASSLPGQPSGANVLTF | TGTGCCAGCAGTTTGCCGGGACAGCCCTCTGGGGCCAACGTCCTGACTTTC
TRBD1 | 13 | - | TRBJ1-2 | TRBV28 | CASSAQQGYGYTF | TGTGCCAGCAGTGCCCAACAGGGGTACGGCTACACCTTC
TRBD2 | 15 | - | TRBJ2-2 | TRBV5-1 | CASSLTSGGSGELFF | TGCGCCAGCAGCCTGACTAGCGGAGGGTCCGGGGAGCTGTTTTTT
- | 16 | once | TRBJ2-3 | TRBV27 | CASSLLGGMAADTQYF | TGTGCCAGCAGTTTATTAGGCGGGATGGCAGCAGATACGCAGTATTTT
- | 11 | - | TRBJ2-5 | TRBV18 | CASSPLETQYF | TGTGCCAGCTCACCCCTGGAGACCCAGTACTTC
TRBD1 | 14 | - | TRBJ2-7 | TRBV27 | CASRAVGTGSEQYF | TGTGCCAGCCGTGCCGTGGGGACAGGGTCCGAGCAGTACTTC
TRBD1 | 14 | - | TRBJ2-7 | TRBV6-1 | CASRAGTGTYEQYF | TGTGCCAGCAGGGCCGGGACAGGGACCTACGAGCAGTACTTC